Below, 16 T cell receptor beta chains from the same sample are listed, as sequenced in a study of tumor-infiltrating lymphocytes in primary liver carcinoma. cDNA specific to TCR beta was made from approximately 500 ng of total RNA, with a constant-region primer employed for priming. Three nested multiplex PCR rounds, a slightly modified ARM-PCR, produced the libraries for TCR beta. Forward primers for TRBV1-TRBV30 and a C-beta reverse primer served the first two PCR rounds, at around 9 cycles each. Using its own MiXCR run on the multiplex PCR reads, TCRdb lists one record per CDR3 protein. Among roughly 200,000 distinct CDR3 sequences listed, roughly 80% were seen once. The study co-extracted DNA and RNA from around 20-30 mg of unsorted bulk tissue. The sample taken for sequencing was tumor tissue from primary liver carcinoma. Receptor source: a man between 35 and 55 years old with primary liver carcinoma and hepatitis B virus infection.

A single count supports this clonotype. The chain has TRBV6-5 and TRBJ2-3; 7 bases line up with TRBD2. The CDR3 totals 15 residues. The germline V gene has CDR1 MNHEY and CDR2 SVGAGI. After removal of 7 bases from V and 5 bases from J, the junction contained 12 bases not matched to a gene. The CDR3 DNA is TGTGCCAGCAACCCAGGACTAGTGGAAAAAGATACGCAGTATTTT. Translating gives CASNPGLVEKDTQYF.

About this clonotype itself: At one of its ends the junction is not consistent with the germline gene, which may arise from a read error. The chain is built from TRBV5-1 and TRBJ1-2; the match to TRBD1 covers 8 bases. The CDR3 covers 15 residues. The germline V gene has CDR1 SGHRS and CDR2 YFSETQ. DNA of the CDR3: TGCGCCATCAGCCCAACCCCCGGCACAGGGGGAGGCTACACCTTC. Protein: CAISPTPGTGGGYTF.

The chain joins TRBV5-1 to TRBJ2-1; a weak D match, TRBD2 (5 bases). Germline V gene sequence: CDR1 SGHRS, CDR2 YFSETQ. This CDR3 is 15 amino acids long. The V end lost 8 bases, the J end lost 0 bases, and 15 bases lay between the germline ends. The CDR3 sequence is CASRVWGDSYNEQFF. The CDR3 region has the DNA TGCGCCAGTAGAGTGTGGGGAGACTCCTACAATGAGCAGTTCTTC.

For this clonotype: The DNA is left out, because the CDR3 cannot be placed on it with certainty; the CDR3 is given as TCRdb lists it. The chain carries TRBV5-1 and TRBJ1-1; the D call TRBD1 from the table was never checked on the DNA. The CDR3 totals 14 residues, both ends included. CDR1 is SGHRS and CDR2 is YFSETQ in the germline V gene. The CDR3 region is CANSLVGGGTEVIF.

A remark on this clonotype: Its ends do not fully match the called genes, so a read error is possible. This chain links TRBV11-2 with TRBJ2-1, with D tentatively TRBD2 (6 bases). The CDR3 covers 16 residues. Germline loops: CDR1 SGHAT, CDR2 FQNNGV. The CDR3 coding sequence is TGTACTAGCACTTTTTCTAGCCAGAGCTCCTACAATGAACAGTTCTTC. Translating gives CTSTFSSQSSYNEQFF.

The J gene is TRBJ1-4, the V gene TRBV6-5; no clear D gene. Germline loops: CDR1 MNHEY, CDR2 SVGAGI. This CDR3 is built from 15 residues. V was trimmed by 5 bases and J by 10 bases, leaving 20 bases between them. CDR3 residues: CASSPPLWYSGKLFF. The CDR3 DNA follows: TGTGCCAGCAGTCCACCCTTGTGGTATTCTGGAAAACTGTTTTTT.

The rearrangement uses TRBV29-1 and TRBJ2-3; 7 bases map to TRBD2. V gave up 7 bases and J gave up 6 bases; unmatched junction bases: 10. The CDR3 runs 13 residues. The germline CDR1 and CDR2 sequences are SQVTM and ANQGSEA. Here the CDR3 DNA reads TGCAGCGATACCCTAGCGGTAGGGGATACGCAGTATTTT. Its protein product is CSDTLAVGDTQYF.

In regard to this clonotype: The junction differs from germline at one of its ends, possibly a read error. The chain carries TRBV24-1 and TRBJ1-1; D remains ambiguous. Germline loops: CDR1 KGHDR, CDR2 SFDVKD. The CDR3 is made up of 11 amino acids. CDR3 DNA: TGTGCCACCAATAAGCGGTTTGAATCTTTCTTT. Translating gives CATNKRFESFF.

This clonotype was counted a few times. No conserved phenylalanine or tryptophan is present at the end of the CDR3, so a read error is the likely explanation. It is unclear where the CDR3 begins or ends on the DNA, so no DNA is shown, and the CDR3 is as TCRdb lists it. CDR3: CASNQDGTGGQETQYL. This chain links TRBV4-2 with TRBJ2-5; the DNA was not used to check the table's D call, TRBD1. Germline V gene data show CDR1 as LGHNA and CDR2 as YNFKEQ. Counting both end residues, the CDR3 totals 16 amino acids.

Turning to this clonotype: An end of the junction does not agree with germline; a read error may underlie this. The chain joins TRBV7-3 to TRBJ2-5; 7 positions agree with TRBD2. Germline loops: CDR1 SGHTA, CDR2 FQGTGA. The CDR3 contains 14 residues. The CDR3 sequence: CASNLTAGRESQYF. CDR3 nucleotide sequence: TGTGCCAGCAACTTAACCGCAGGGAGGGAGAGCCAGTACTTC.

Regarding this clonotype: Compared with germline, one end of the junction differs, possibly owing to a read error. This chain joins TRBV4-2 and TRBJ2-7, with 7 bases identical to TRBD2. Germline values: CDR1 LGHNA, CDR2 YNFKEQ. The CDR3 runs 15 residues. Here the CDR3 reads CASSLSGANSNEQYF. The CDR3, as DNA: TGTGCCAGCAGCCTAAGCGGGGCCAACTCCAACGAGCAGTATTTC.

With respect to this clonotype: The conserved phenylalanine or tryptophan normally closing the CDR3 is absent here, so this likely arose from a read error. The J gene is TRBJ2-3, the V gene TRBV11-1, with 11 bases identical to TRBD2. The trim removed 8 bases at V and 2 bases at J, leaving 12 bases unmatched. Per germline, CDR1 SGHAT and CDR2 FQDESV (reference sequence). CDR3 length: 17 amino acids. CDR3 in DNA: TGTGCCAGCTGTTTAGCTCGGACTAGCGGGTCCACAGATACGCAGTATTCT. Translated, it gives CASCLARTSGSTDTQYS.

Of note for this clonotype: One end of the junction is discordant with germline, which a read error may explain. CDR3 in DNA: TGTGCCAACAGTTCTCGGACAGGGAGTAATGAAAAACTGGTTTTT. Its protein product is CANSSRTGSNEKLVF. The chain employs TRBV28 and TRBJ1-4; TRBD1 matches at 8 bases. Germline V gene lookup returns CDR1 MDHEN and CDR2 SYDVKM. This CDR3 is built from 15 residues.

Points on this clonotype: Germline and junction disagree at one end, which may indicate a read error. The rearrangement uses TRBV4-2 and TRBJ2-1; TRBD2 might be the D (5 bases). In germline, CDR1 is LGHNA, CDR2 YNFKEQ. This CDR3 is built from 14 residues. The CDR3 reads CASSLELETNEQFF. In nucleotides, the CDR3 is TGTGCCAGCAGCCTAGAACTAGAAACAAATGAACAGTTCTTC.

The V gene is TRBV6-1, the J gene TRBJ2-1, with a weak D call TRBD2 (6 bases). The CDR3 contains 15 residues. The V end was cut by 7 bases, the J end by 6 bases, with 19 bases between. The V gene's germline CDR1 is MNHNS and CDR2 SASEGT. This CDR3 reads CASKDRLVGANEQFF. The CDR3 region has the DNA TGTGCCAGCAAAGACAGACTAGTGGGAGCCAATGAGCAGTTCTTC.

On this clonotype: No conserved phenylalanine or tryptophan ends this CDR3, so it is likely a read error. The chain employs TRBV11-3 and TRBJ2-1; D is undetermined. Germline V gene lookup returns CDR1 SGHNT and CDR2 YENEEA. The CDR3 length is 14 residues. The CDR3 coding sequence is TGTGCCAACAGCTTAGGCGCCTCGAACAATGAACAGTTCTCC. Encoded protein: CANSLGASNNEQFS.